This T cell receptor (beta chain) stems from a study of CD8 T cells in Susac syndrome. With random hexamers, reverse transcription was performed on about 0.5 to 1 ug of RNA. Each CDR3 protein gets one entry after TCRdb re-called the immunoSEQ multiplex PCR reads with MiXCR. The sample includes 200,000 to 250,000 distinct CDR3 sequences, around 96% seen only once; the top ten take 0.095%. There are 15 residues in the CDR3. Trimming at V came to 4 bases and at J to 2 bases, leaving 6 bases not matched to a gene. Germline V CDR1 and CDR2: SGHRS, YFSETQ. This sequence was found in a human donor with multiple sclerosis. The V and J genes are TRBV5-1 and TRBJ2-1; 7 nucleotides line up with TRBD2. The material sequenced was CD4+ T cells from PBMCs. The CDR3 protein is CASSIQRGPYNEQFF. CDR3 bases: TGCGCCAGCAGCATTCAGCGGGGCCCCTACAATGAGCAGTTCTTC.